Listed below are T cell receptor beta chains from one sample, sequenced in a study of T cell changes during pregnancy in multiple sclerosis. TCRdb's table, derived via immunoSEQ multiplex PCR, lists solely in-frame clones and lacks some. The data show under 50,000 clones, around 95% seen once. The sequences come from CD8+ T cells from peripheral blood mononuclear cells, collected in the first trimester of pregnancy. The receptor source for this set is a female donor with multiple sclerosis, enrolled in a pregnancy study. CDR3s include the opening cysteine and the closing phenylalanine or tryptophan. A D gene is named only where the DNA matches it firmly. The size field is filled for only some rows; it gives once, few, many or a size class.

TGTGCCAGCAGCCAGGAAGCAGGGATCTCCTACGAGCAGTACTTC	CASSQEAGISYEQYF	TRBV5-5	TRBJ2-7	-	-
TGTGCCAGTAGTGCGGGGTGGCTAGCGCGCAACGAGCAGTACTTC	CASSAGWLARNEQYF	TRBV19	TRBJ2-7	-	-
TGCGCCAGCAGCCTTATGGGACTAGCGAACAAGTACGAGCAGTACTTC	CASSLMGLANKYEQYF	TRBV4-1	TRBJ2-7	-	TRBD2
TGTGCCAGCAGCGTCGGCGGGGAGGGGCGTGGAAACACCATATATTTT	CASSVGGEGRGNTIYF	TRBV7-9	TRBJ1-3	-	-
TGTGCCAGCAGTCGGGATCTGGAGACTAACTATGGCTACACCTTC	CASSRDLETNYGYTF	TRBV28	TRBJ1-2	-	-
TGTGCCAGCAGTCTGAGGGCTCGGGGTAGGGACACCATATATTTT	CASSLRARGRDTIYF	TRBV27	TRBJ1-3	-	-
TGTGCCAGCATCAGACCGGGACAGGGGCCTTTTTCCCCCAATGAGCAGTTCTTC	CASIRPGQGPFSPNEQFF	TRBV11-2	TRBJ2-1	-	TRBD1
TGCGCCAGCAGTGAAATAGCGGGAGCCTCTTCTGGGACCCAGTACTTC	CASSEIAGASSGTQYF	TRBV10-1	TRBJ2-5	few	TRBD2
TGTGCCAGCCGGTTGGGGGGACAGGGAGCCTACGAGCAGTACTTC	CASRLGGQGAYEQYF	TRBV28	TRBJ2-7	-	TRBD1
TGTGCCAGCAGTTACTCGAGCTGGAGAATAAAAGATACGCAGTATTTT	CASSYSSWRIKDTQYF	TRBV6-5	TRBJ2-3	-	-
TGTGCCAGCAGCTCCTTACTAGCGGGAGGGCCCTCGTACGAGCAGTACTTC	CASSSLLAGGPSYEQYF	TRBV5-6	TRBJ2-7	-	TRBD2
TGTGCCAGCAGAGATGGACAGGGGAGCCTATATGGCTACACCTTC	CASRDGQGSLYGYTF	TRBV6-4	TRBJ1-2	-	TRBD1
TGTGCCAGCTCACCCTCAGCGGGAGGCACCCTCCTGGGGGAGCTGTTTTTT	CASSPSAGGTLLGELFF	TRBV18	TRBJ2-2	-	TRBD2
TGTGCCAGCAGTGAACCCAGGGGTAGGCAGTTCTTC	CASSEPRGRQFF	TRBV6-1	TRBJ2-1	-	-
TGTGCCAGCAGCCAAGGGACGGATCTAGCGGGAGGGAATGAGCAGTTCTTC	CASSQGTDLAGGNEQFF	TRBV28	TRBJ2-1	-	TRBD2
TGTGCCAGCAGCTTAGAAACAGTTGAAGCTTTCTTT	CASSLETVEAFF	TRBV7-9	TRBJ1-1	-	-
TGTGCCAGCAGTTTGCAGGCGAACTACGAGCAGTACTTC	CASSLQANYEQYF	TRBV27	TRBJ2-7	-	-
TGTGCCAGCAGCTTGGAAGCTAGCGTCGACTTCACAGATACGCAGTATTTT	CASSLEASVDFTDTQYF	TRBV5-6	TRBJ2-3	-	-
TGTGCCAGCAGTCTGACAGGGCGAGTGGTAATGAACACTGAAGCTTTCTTT	CASSLTGRVVMNTEAFF	TRBV27	TRBJ1-1	-	TRBD1
TGTGCCAGCAGTCCCCGGACAGGGGTAGAGAGAAAACTGTTTTTT	CASSPRTGVERKLFF	TRBV27	TRBJ1-4	once	TRBD1
TGTGCCAGTAGGCCATCGACGGGCTCTGGAAACACCATATATTTT	CASRPSTGSGNTIYF	TRBV19	TRBJ1-3	-	-
TGTGCCAGCAGTTTCCGTCGGTCTATTCCTAGCGAGCAGTACTTC	CASSFRRSIPSEQYF	TRBV28	TRBJ2-7	once	-
TGTGCCAGCAGTGTACAGGGGGCTGGGGCCAACGTCCTGACTTTC	CASSVQGAGANVLTF	TRBV25-1	TRBJ2-6	-	TRBD1
TGTGCCAGCAGCTCACAGAGCACAGATACGCAGTATTTT	CASSSQSTDTQYF	TRBV11-2	TRBJ2-3	-	-
TGTGCCAGCGCGGGACAGGGATCTTGGGAGACCCAGTACTTC	CASAGQGSWETQYF	TRBV28	TRBJ2-5	-	TRBD1
TGTGCCAGCCAACCGACAGGGGGCATATACGAGCAGTACTTC	CASQPTGGIYEQYF	TRBV19	TRBJ2-7	-	TRBD1
TGCAGCGTTTGGACAGAGCGAGGTGAGCAGTTCTTC	CSVWTERGEQFF	TRBV29-1	TRBJ2-1	-	-
TGTGCCAGCATAACTAGCGGGACGGTAAGGAATGAGCAGTTCTTC	CASITSGTVRNEQFF	TRBV7-9	TRBJ2-1	-	TRBD2
TGTGCCAGCACCGAGAATCTGGAGAGCACTGAAGCTTTCTTT	CASTENLESTEAFF	TRBV2	TRBJ1-1	-	-
TGTGCCAGCAGCTTGGGGTCCACAGGGAAGACCCAGTACTTC	CASSLGSTGKTQYF	TRBV5-6	TRBJ2-5	-	-
TGTGCCAGTCGGACTAGCACGGGCAATGAGCAGTTCTTC	CASRTSTGNEQFF	TRBV6-5	TRBJ2-1	-	TRBD2
TGTGCCAGCAGCCCAATAGACAGGACGTCGGAGCTCTATGGCTACACCTTC	CASSPIDRTSELYGYTF	TRBV7-9	TRBJ1-2	-	-
TGTGCCAGTAGTACCGGGACAGGGCTCGGTCAGCCCCAGCATTTT	CASSTGTGLGQPQHF	TRBV19	TRBJ1-5	medium-sized	TRBD1
TGTGCCAGCACCGGGGCAGGGGGAGGAGACACTGAAGCTTTCTTT	CASTGAGGGDTEAFF	TRBV7-9	TRBJ1-1	-	TRBD1
TGTGCCAGTAATGGGCCTAGCGGGAGGATCAATGAGCAGTTCTTC	CASNGPSGRINEQFF	TRBV19	TRBJ2-1	-	TRBD2
TGTGCCAGCTCTCCCACTTATGCCGACAGAAACTATGGCTACACCTTC	CASSPTYADRNYGYTF	TRBV28	TRBJ1-2	-	-
TGTGCCAGCAGCCCGGTTAGCGGTGGCACTGAAGCTTTCTTT	CASSPVSGGTEAFF	TRBV7-2	TRBJ1-1	-	-
TGTGCCAGCAGTTTAATGGCCAGTCAGCCCCAGCATTTT	CASSLMASQPQHF	TRBV27	TRBJ1-5	-	-
TGTGCCAGCAGCTTAGTGGCGGGAGGGCATAGCGGGGAGCTGTTTTTT	CASSLVAGGHSGELFF	TRBV11-2	TRBJ2-2	-	TRBD2
TGTGCCAGCAGTGAAGCTGAGACAGGGGGATGGAATGAGCAGTTCTTC	CASSEAETGGWNEQFF	TRBV6-1	TRBJ2-1	once	TRBD1
TGTGCCAGCAGCTTTCTGGACAGGGGCAACGAGCAGTACTTC	CASSFLDRGNEQYF	TRBV13	TRBJ2-7	-	TRBD1
TGTGCCAGTAGTATACCGGGACAGCAAAACAATGAGCAGTTCTTC	CASSIPGQQNNEQFF	TRBV19	TRBJ2-1	-	TRBD1
TGTGCCAGCAGCCAAGGGACAGGGGGGGGCCCAAGAAACACCATATATTTT	CASSQGTGGGPRNTIYF	TRBV7-8	TRBJ1-3	-	TRBD1